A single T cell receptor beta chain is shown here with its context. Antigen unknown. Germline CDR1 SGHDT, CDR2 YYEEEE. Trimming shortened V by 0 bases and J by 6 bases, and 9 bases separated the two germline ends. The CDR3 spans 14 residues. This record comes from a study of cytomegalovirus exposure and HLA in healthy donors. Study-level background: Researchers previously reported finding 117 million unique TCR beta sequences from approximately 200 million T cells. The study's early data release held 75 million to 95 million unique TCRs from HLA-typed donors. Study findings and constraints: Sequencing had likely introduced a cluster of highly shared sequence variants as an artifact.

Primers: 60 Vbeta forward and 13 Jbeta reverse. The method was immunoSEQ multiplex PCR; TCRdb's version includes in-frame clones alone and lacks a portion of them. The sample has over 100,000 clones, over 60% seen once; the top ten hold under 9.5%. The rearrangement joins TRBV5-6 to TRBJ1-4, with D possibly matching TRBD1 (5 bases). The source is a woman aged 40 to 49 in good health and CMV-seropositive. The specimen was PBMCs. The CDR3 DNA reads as TGTGCCAGCAGCTTGGGGGGGGAATATGAAAAACTGTTTTTT. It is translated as CASSLGGEYEKLFF.